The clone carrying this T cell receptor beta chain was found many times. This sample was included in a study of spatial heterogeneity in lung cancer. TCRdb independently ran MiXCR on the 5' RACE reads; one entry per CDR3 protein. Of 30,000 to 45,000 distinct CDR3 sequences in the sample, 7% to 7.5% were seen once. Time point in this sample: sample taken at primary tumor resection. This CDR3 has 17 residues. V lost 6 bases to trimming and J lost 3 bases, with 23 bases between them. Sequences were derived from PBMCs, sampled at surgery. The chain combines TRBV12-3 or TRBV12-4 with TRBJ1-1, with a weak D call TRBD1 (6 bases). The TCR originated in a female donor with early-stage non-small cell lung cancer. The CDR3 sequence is CASSSRPRGRLDTEAFF. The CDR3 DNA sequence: TGTGCCAGCAGCTCTCGTCCCCGGGGGCGGCTTGACACTGAAGCTTTCTTT.